Shown below are 8 T cell receptor beta chains from a single sample sequenced in a study of response to subunit inactivated influenza vaccine. A single record per CDR3 protein comes from TCRdb applying MiXCR to the RT-PCR reads. The sample lists around 160,000 distinct CDR3 sequences; under 13% were seen once. The sequences come from non-naive T cells sorted from PBMCs, collected 40 to 50 days after vaccination. These receptors all come from a man over 45 who received an inactivated influenza vaccine.

This clonotype occurred a few times. V gene TRBV20-1 combines with J gene TRBJ1-2; the match to TRBD1 covers 7 bases. After removal of 6 bases from V and 5 bases from J, the junction contained 12 bases not matched to a gene. CDR3 length equals 14 residues. Germline V gene data show CDR1 as DFQATT and CDR2 as SNEGSKA (reference sequence). Here the CDR3 DNA reads TGCAGTGCCCCTCCGGACAGGAGTGAATATGGCTACACCTTC. Amino acids: CSAPPDRSEYGYTF.

This clonotype was counted only a few times. V and J are TRBV27 and TRBJ2-7; 7 bases are a match to TRBD2. The CDR3 covers 14 residues. The junction had 6 bases not matched to a gene; V was cut back by 3 bases and J by 4 bases. CDR1 and CDR2 (germline): MNHEY, SMNVEV (reference sequence). CDR3 in DNA: TGTGCCAGCAGTTTCGGCGGGAGATGGTACGAGCAGTACTTC. This translates into CASSFGGRWYEQYF.

J is TRBJ1-2 and V is TRBV27, with D unresolved. The CDR3 length is 14 residues. Trimming left V 0 bases short and J 4 bases short, with 9 bases between. The germline gives CDR1 MNHEY, CDR2 SMNVEV (reference sequence). In DNA, the CDR3 is TGTGCCAGCAGTTTATCGGGCGGAGCCTATGGCTACACCTTC. This gives the protein CASSLSGGAYGYTF.

This clonotype was seen a handful of times. The chain links TRBV29-1 to TRBJ2-4, with D possibly being TRBD1 (5 bases). The CDR3 runs 13 residues. Germline V gene sequence: CDR1 SQVTM, CDR2 ANQGSEA. The germline V and J ends were trimmed by 6 bases and 4 bases, with 13 bases remaining between them. The CDR3 DNA is TGCAGCGTCCGCCCGACAGAAAAAAACATTCAGTACTTC. Translated: CSVRPTEKNIQYF.

In its sample, this clonotype was seen many times. V usage is TRBV7-6 and J usage is TRBJ2-1; 16 bases match TRBD2. Unmatched junction bases numbered 5, after V lost 3 bases and J lost 6 bases. The CDR3 covers 17 residues. CDR1 is SGHVS, CDR2 FNYEAQ, per germline. The CDR3 here is CASSLGTSGGAFNEQFF. CDR3 coding DNA: TGTGCCAGCAGCTTGGGGACTAGCGGGGGGGCCTTCAATGAGCAGTTCTTC.

This clonotype was observed at least ten times. The genes are TRBV12-3 or TRBV12-4 and TRBJ1-1; D call uncertain. The germline V and J ends were trimmed by 3 bases and 5 bases, with 13 bases remaining between them. The CDR3 totals 14 residues. CDR3 region: CASSFEGFRTEAFF. CDR3 nucleotides: TGTGCCAGCAGTTTTGAGGGATTTAGGACTGAAGCTTTCTTT.

This sequence joins TRBV4-3 and TRBJ1-1; maybe TRBD1 (5 bases). CDR3 size: 14 residues. The germline CDR1 and CDR2 sequences are LGHNA and YSLEER. The germline V and J ends were trimmed by 2 bases and 7 bases, with 14 bases remaining between them. The CDR3 sequence: CASSQQSRGGEAFF. The CDR3 DNA follows: TGCGCCAGCAGCCAACAATCTAGGGGAGGTGAAGCTTTCTTT.

V gene TRBV28 combines with J gene TRBJ2-5; the match to TRBD2 covers 11 bases. J lost 5 bases, V lost 2 bases, and 4 bases had no gene match. The CDR3 has 15 residues. The germline gives CDR1 MDHEN, CDR2 SYDVKM. The CDR3 region has the DNA TGTGCCAGCAGTTTAAGTTCTAGCGGGAGGGAGACCCAGTACTTC. This codes for CASSLSSSGRETQYF.